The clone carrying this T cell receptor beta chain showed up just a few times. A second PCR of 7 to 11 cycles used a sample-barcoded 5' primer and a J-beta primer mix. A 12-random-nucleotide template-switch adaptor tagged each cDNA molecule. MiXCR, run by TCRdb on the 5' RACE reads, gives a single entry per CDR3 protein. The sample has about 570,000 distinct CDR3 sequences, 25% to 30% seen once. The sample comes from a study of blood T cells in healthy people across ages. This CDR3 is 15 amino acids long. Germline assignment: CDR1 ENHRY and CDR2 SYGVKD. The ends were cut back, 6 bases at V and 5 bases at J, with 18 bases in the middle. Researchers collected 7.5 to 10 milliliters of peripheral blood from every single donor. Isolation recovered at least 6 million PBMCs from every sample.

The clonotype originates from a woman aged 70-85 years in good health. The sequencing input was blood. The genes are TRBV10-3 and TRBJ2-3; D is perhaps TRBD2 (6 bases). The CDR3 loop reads CAISASRGDGDTQYF. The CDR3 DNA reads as TGTGCCATCAGCGCCTCCCGCGGGGACGGAGATACGCAGTATTTT.